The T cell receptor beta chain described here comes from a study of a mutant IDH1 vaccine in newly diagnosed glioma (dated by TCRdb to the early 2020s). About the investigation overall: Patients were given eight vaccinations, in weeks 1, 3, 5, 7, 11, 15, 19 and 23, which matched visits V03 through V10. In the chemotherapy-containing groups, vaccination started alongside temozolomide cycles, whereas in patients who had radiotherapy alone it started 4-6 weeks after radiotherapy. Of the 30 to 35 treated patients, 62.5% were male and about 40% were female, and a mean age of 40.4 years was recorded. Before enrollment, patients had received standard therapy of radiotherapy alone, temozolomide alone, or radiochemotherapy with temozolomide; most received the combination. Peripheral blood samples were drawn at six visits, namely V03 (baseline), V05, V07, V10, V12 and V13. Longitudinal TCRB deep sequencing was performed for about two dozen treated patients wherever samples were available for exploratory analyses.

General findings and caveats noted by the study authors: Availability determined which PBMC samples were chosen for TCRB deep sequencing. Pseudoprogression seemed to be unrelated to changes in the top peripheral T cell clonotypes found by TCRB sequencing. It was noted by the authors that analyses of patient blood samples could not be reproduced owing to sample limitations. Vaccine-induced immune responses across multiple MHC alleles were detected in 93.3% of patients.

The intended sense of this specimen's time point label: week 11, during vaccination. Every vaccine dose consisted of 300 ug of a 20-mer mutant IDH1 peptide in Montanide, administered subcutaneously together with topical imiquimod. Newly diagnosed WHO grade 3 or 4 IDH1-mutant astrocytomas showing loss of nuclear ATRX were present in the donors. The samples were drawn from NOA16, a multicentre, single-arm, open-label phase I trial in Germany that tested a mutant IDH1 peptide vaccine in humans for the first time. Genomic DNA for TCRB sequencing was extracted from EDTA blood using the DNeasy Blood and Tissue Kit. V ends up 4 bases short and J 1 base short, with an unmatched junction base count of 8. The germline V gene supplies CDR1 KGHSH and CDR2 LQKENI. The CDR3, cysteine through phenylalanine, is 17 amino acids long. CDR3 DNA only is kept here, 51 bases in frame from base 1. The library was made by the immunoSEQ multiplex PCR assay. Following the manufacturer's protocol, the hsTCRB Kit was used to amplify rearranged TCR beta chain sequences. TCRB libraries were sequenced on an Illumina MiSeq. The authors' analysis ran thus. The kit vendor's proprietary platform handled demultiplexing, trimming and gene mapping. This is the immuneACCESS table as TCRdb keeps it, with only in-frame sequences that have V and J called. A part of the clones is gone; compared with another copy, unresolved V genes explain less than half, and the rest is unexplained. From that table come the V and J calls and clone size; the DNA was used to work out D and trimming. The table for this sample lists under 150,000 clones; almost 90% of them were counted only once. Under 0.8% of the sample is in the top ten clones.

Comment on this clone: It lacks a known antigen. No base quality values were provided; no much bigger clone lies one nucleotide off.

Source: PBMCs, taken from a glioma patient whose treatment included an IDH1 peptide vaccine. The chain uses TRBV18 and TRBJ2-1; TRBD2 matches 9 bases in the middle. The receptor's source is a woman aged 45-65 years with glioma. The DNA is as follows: TGTGCCAGCTCACGATTGCGGGAGGGCCTTTCCTACAATGAGCAGTTCTTC. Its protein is CASSRLREGLSYNEQFF.